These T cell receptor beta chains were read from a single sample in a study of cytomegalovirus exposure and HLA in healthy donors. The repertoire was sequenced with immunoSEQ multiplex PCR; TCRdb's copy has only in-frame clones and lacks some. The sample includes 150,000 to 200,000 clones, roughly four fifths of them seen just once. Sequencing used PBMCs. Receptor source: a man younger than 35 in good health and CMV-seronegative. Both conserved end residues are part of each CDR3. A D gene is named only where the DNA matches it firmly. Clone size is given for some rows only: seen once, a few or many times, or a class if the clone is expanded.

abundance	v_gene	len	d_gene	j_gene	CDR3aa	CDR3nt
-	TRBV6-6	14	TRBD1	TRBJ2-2	CASSSVRGMGELFF	TGTGCCAGCAGTTCAGTCAGGGGGATGGGGGAGCTGTTTTTT
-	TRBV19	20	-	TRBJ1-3	CASSSAPRTSRGYSGNTIYF	TGTGCCAGTAGTTCCGCCCCCCGGACATCCAGGGGATACTCTGGAAACACCATATATTTT
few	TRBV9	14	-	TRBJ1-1	CASSVGQRNTEAFF	TGTGCCAGCAGCGTAGGACAGAGAAACACTGAAGCTTTCTTT
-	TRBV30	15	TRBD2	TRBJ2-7	CAWSELAGSSYEQYF	TGTGCCTGGAGTGAACTAGCGGGAAGCTCCTACGAGCAGTACTTC
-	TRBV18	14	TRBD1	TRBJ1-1	CASSEGQGNTEAFF	TGTGCCAGCTCAGAGGGACAGGGAAACACTGAAGCTTTCTTT
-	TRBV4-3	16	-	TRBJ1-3	CASSHLTGDSGNTIYF	TGCGCCAGCAGCCATCTGACAGGAGACTCTGGAAACACCATATATTTT
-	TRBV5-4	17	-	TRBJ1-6	CASSLTPKTAYNSPLHF	TGTGCCAGCAGCTTAACACCAAAGACAGCCTATAATTCACCCCTCCACTTT
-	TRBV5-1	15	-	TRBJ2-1	CASSPGLAVYNEQFF	TGCGCCAGCAGCCCCGGCTTAGCGGTCTACAATGAGCAGTTCTTC
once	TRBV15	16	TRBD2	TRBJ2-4	CATSRDGGVAKNIQYF	TGTGCCACCAGCAGAGATGGGGGGGTAGCCAAAAACATTCAGTACTTC
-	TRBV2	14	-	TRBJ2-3	CASSEAASGDTQYF	TGTGCCAGCAGTGAGGCGGCATCCGGAGATACGCAGTATTTT
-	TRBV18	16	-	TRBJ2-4	CASSLQGTASKNIQYF	TGTGCCAGCTCACTTCAGGGTACAGCATCCAAAAACATTCAGTACTTC
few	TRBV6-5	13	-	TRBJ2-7	CASSYDGAYEQYF	TGTGCCAGCAGTTACGACGGAGCCTACGAGCAGTACTTC
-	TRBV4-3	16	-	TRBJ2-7	CASSQEAGQMAYEQYF	TGCGCCAGCAGCCAAGAAGCTGGACAGATGGCCTACGAGCAGTACTTC
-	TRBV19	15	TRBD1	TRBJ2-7	CASSAGTGGIYEQYF	TGTGCCAGTAGTGCCGGGACAGGGGGAATCTACGAGCAGTACTTC
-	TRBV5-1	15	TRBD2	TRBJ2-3	CASRPGVAGADTQYF	TGCGCCAGCAGGCCCGGAGTAGCGGGAGCAGATACGCAGTATTTT
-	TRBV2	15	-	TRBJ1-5	CASSQRETINQPQHF	TGTGCCAGCAGTCAGAGGGAAACCATTAATCAGCCCCAGCATTTT
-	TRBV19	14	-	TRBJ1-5	CASSRGQDGSPQHF	TGTGCCAGTAGTAGGGGGCAGGACGGGTCGCCCCAGCATTTT
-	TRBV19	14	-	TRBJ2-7	CASSAARVSNEQYF	TGTGCCAGTAGTGCCGCCCGGGTTTCGAACGAGCAGTACTTC
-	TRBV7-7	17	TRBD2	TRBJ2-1	CASSQQPSRRELDEQFF	TGTGCTAGCAGCCAACAGCCCTCGCGGCGGGAGCTCGATGAGCAGTTCTTC
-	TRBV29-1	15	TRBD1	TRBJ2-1	CSVPTGQGFYNEQFF	TGCAGCGTTCCTACGGGACAGGGCTTCTACAATGAGCAGTTCTTC
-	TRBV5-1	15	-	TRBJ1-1	CASSLGLALNTEAFF	TGCGCCAGCAGCTTGGGACTAGCGCTGAACACTGAAGCTTTCTTT
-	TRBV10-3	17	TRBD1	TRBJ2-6	CAINPGTGGAGANVLTF	TGTGCCATCAACCCCGGGACAGGGGGCGCTGGGGCCAACGTCCTGACTTTC